Listed below are T cell receptor beta chains from one sample, sequenced in a study of blood T cell repertoires in COVID-19. This table comes from immunoSEQ multiplex PCR, and its TCRdb copy is limited to in-frame clones, with some not included. Of around 700,000 clones detected, about nine tenths appear once; the ten largest clones hold approximately 0.3%. Sequencing used peripheral blood. Receptor source: a woman between 18 and 29 years old with acute or convalescent COVID-19. Each CDR3 is given with its conserved first and last residue. D genes are given only for firm matches. Some rows have no size entry. The others give once, few or many, or a class for an expanded clone.

clone_size: -; j_call: TRBJ1-3; v_call: TRBV2; d_call: -; cdr3_nt: TGTGCCAGCAGTGAGGAGTTCCCAGGAAACACCATATATTTT; cdr3_aa: CASSEEFPGNTIYF
clone_size: -; j_call: TRBJ1-1; v_call: TRBV19; d_call: -; cdr3_nt: TGTGCCAGTGATCCCGGGAGTGCTGAAGCTTTCTTT; cdr3_aa: CASDPGSAEAFF
clone_size: -; j_call: TRBJ1-1; v_call: TRBV7-8; d_call: TRBD1; cdr3_nt: TGTGCCAGCAGCTTAATTCGGGACAGCGAAGCTTTCTTT; cdr3_aa: CASSLIRDSEAFF
clone_size: -; j_call: TRBJ1-1; v_call: TRBV5-6; d_call: TRBD1; cdr3_nt: TGTGCCAGCAGCTTTTTTCCGGGACAGGAGACTTTCAGGGCTTTCTTT; cdr3_aa: CASSFFPGQETFRAFF
clone_size: -; j_call: TRBJ1-3; v_call: TRBV24-1; d_call: -; cdr3_nt: TGTGCCACCGAGTACGGGGACACCATATATTTT; cdr3_aa: CATEYGDTIYF
clone_size: -; j_call: TRBJ1-1; v_call: TRBV6-5; d_call: TRBD1; cdr3_nt: TGTGCCAGCAGTAGGGGACAGGCGAACACTGAAGCTTTCTTT; cdr3_aa: CASSRGQANTEAFF
clone_size: -; j_call: TRBJ1-5; v_call: TRBV19; d_call: -; cdr3_nt: TGTGCCAGTAGTATTTACAGGGAAAGGGGGCAGCCCCAGCATTTT; cdr3_aa: CASSIYRERGQPQHF
clone_size: -; j_call: TRBJ1-3; v_call: TRBV3-1/TRBV3-2; d_call: -; cdr3_nt: TGTGCCAGCAGCCTCACATCTTCGGGGGACACCATATATTTT; cdr3_aa: CASSLTSSGDTIYF
clone_size: -; j_call: TRBJ1-1; v_call: TRBV7-2; d_call: -; cdr3_nt: TGTGCCAGCAGCTTTTTAAACTCAGGGACTGAAGCTTTCTTT; cdr3_aa: CASSFLNSGTEAFF
clone_size: once; j_call: TRBJ2-7; v_call: TRBV1; d_call: -; cdr3_nt: TGCACCAGCAGCCAAGAGAGATCGTTGACCTACGAGCAGTACTTC; cdr3_aa: CTSSQERSLTYEQYF
clone_size: -; j_call: TRBJ1-1; v_call: TRBV29-1; d_call: -; cdr3_nt: TGCAGCGGAGCCCCCCGGGGGGCCAACACTGAAGCTTTCTTT; cdr3_aa: CSGAPRGANTEAFF
clone_size: -; j_call: TRBJ2-7; v_call: TRBV6-6; d_call: -; cdr3_nt: TGTGCCAGCGAGAGGGGGGGGGTCTACGAGCAGTACTTC; cdr3_aa: CASERGGVYEQYF
clone_size: -; j_call: TRBJ2-3; v_call: TRBV2; d_call: TRBD1; cdr3_nt: TGTGCCAGCAGTGCTAACCGGGACAGTTACACAGATACGCAGTATTTT; cdr3_aa: CASSANRDSYTDTQYF
clone_size: -; j_call: TRBJ1-1; v_call: TRBV3-1/TRBV3-2; d_call: -; cdr3_nt: TGTGCCAGCAGCCAATCCCCCGGCGGCACTGAAGCTTTCTTT; cdr3_aa: CASSQSPGGTEAFF
clone_size: once; j_call: TRBJ1-2; v_call: TRBV25-1; d_call: -; cdr3_nt: TGTGCCAGCAGTGAATATTTTAGTACAGGTCGTGGCTACACCTTC; cdr3_aa: CASSEYFSTGRGYTF
clone_size: -; j_call: TRBJ1-6; v_call: TRBV30; d_call: -; cdr3_nt: TGTGCCTGGACAGTGGATAATTCACCCCTCCACTTT; cdr3_aa: CAWTVDNSPLHF
clone_size: once; j_call: TRBJ1-2; v_call: TRBV7-2; d_call: -; cdr3_nt: TGTGCCAGCAGGATCCCCCTCAGGGTGGCTGGCTACACCTTC; cdr3_aa: CASRIPLRVAGYTF
clone_size: -; j_call: TRBJ1-2; v_call: TRBV19; d_call: -; cdr3_nt: TGTGCCAGTAGTATAAACCCAGGGTTAGTCAAGGGCTACACCTTC; cdr3_aa: CASSINPGLVKGYTF
clone_size: -; j_call: TRBJ1-3; v_call: TRBV21-1; d_call: -; cdr3_nt: TGTGCCAGCAGGGTCGAAAGACAGGACGAAAGGAGAAACACCATATATTTT; cdr3_aa: CASRVERQDERRNTIYF
clone_size: -; j_call: TRBJ2-3; v_call: TRBV19; d_call: -; cdr3_nt: TGTGCCAGTAGTATTGACAACACAGATACGCAGTATTTT; cdr3_aa: CASSIDNTDTQYF
clone_size: -; j_call: TRBJ1-2; v_call: TRBV2; d_call: TRBD1; cdr3_nt: TGTGCCAGCAGTGATCAGGGGGACTATGGCTACACCTTC; cdr3_aa: CASSDQGDYGYTF
clone_size: -; j_call: TRBJ1-2; v_call: TRBV5-5; d_call: -; cdr3_nt: TGTGCCAGCAGCGGCACAGTGTCCTATGGCTACACCTTC; cdr3_aa: CASSGTVSYGYTF
clone_size: once; j_call: TRBJ1-4; v_call: TRBV7-9; d_call: -; cdr3_nt: TGTGCCAGCAGCTTAAGTCCAGGGACTGCAACTAATGAAAAACTGTTTTTT; cdr3_aa: CASSLSPGTATNEKLFF
clone_size: -; j_call: TRBJ2-1; v_call: TRBV4-1; d_call: -; cdr3_nt: TGCGCCAGCAGCCAAGAATTAAGCGGCCGTCCCCCGTTCTTC; cdr3_aa: CASSQELSGRPPFF
clone_size: -; j_call: TRBJ2-7; v_call: TRBV25-1; d_call: -; cdr3_nt: TGTGCCAGCAGTGAGGTCGGGACACCAACCTACGAGCAGTACTTC; cdr3_aa: CASSEVGTPTYEQYF
clone_size: -; j_call: TRBJ1-5; v_call: TRBV20-1; d_call: TRBD1; cdr3_nt: TGCAGTGCTAGTAGGCAGGGGGCCGATAATCAGCCCCAGCATTTT; cdr3_aa: CSASRQGADNQPQHF
clone_size: -; j_call: TRBJ2-2; v_call: TRBV11-2; d_call: -; cdr3_nt: TGTGCCAGCAGCCGGGAGAACACCGGGGAGCTGTTTTTT; cdr3_aa: CASSRENTGELFF
clone_size: once; j_call: TRBJ1-4; v_call: TRBV6-5; d_call: -; cdr3_nt: TGTGCCAGCAGTTACACACCGACAGCGCAGGGAAAACTGTTTTTT; cdr3_aa: CASSYTPTAQGKLFF
clone_size: few; j_call: TRBJ1-5; v_call: TRBV19; d_call: -; cdr3_nt: TGTGCCAGTAGTATAGGGACACTTTATCAGCCCCAGCATTTT; cdr3_aa: CASSIGTLYQPQHF
clone_size: -; j_call: TRBJ2-1; v_call: TRBV9; d_call: TRBD1; cdr3_nt: TGTGCCAGCAGCGTAGGTTTTAGGACAGGGCTCTACAATGAGCAGTTCTTC; cdr3_aa: CASSVGFRTGLYNEQFF
clone_size: -; j_call: TRBJ1-4; v_call: TRBV10-2; d_call: -; cdr3_nt: TGCGCCAGCACTTCAGACGGCGGGGAAAAACTGTTTTTT; cdr3_aa: CASTSDGGEKLFF
clone_size: -; j_call: TRBJ2-2; v_call: TRBV6-6; d_call: TRBD2; cdr3_nt: TGTGCCAGCAGTCGACTAGCGGGGGGGACCCAGGACACCGGGGAGCTGTTTTTT; cdr3_aa: CASSRLAGGTQDTGELFF
clone_size: -; j_call: TRBJ1-1; v_call: TRBV9; d_call: TRBD1; cdr3_nt: TGTGCCAGCAGCGTAGAACAGGGGGCGGCCACTGAAGCTTTCTTT; cdr3_aa: CASSVEQGAATEAFF
clone_size: -; j_call: TRBJ2-1; v_call: TRBV24-1; d_call: -; cdr3_nt: TGTGCCACCAGTGATTTAGCCACTCTTACCCAATACAATGAGCAGTTCTTC; cdr3_aa: CATSDLATLTQYNEQFF
clone_size: -; j_call: TRBJ1-2; v_call: TRBV10-3; d_call: -; cdr3_nt: TGTGCCATCAGTGTCCGACGGGGGGACAACTATGGCTACACCTTC; cdr3_aa: CAISVRRGDNYGYTF
clone_size: -; j_call: TRBJ2-3; v_call: TRBV12-5; d_call: -; cdr3_nt: TGTGCTAGTGGTCCCGGACAGGCGGGGGATACGCAGTATTTT; cdr3_aa: CASGPGQAGDTQYF
clone_size: -; j_call: TRBJ2-7; v_call: TRBV2; d_call: -; cdr3_nt: TGTGCCAGGGGTAGACGGGAGCTCTCCTACGAGCAGTACTTC; cdr3_aa: CARGRRELSYEQYF
clone_size: -; j_call: TRBJ2-2; v_call: TRBV11-3; d_call: -; cdr3_nt: TGTGCCAGCAGCCCCCGTGGCCCAGGAAACACCGGGGAGCTGTTTTTT; cdr3_aa: CASSPRGPGNTGELFF
clone_size: many; j_call: TRBJ1-3; v_call: TRBV19; d_call: TRBD1; cdr3_nt: TGTGCCAGTAGGAGGGGGACAACGGGACAGGGGGCTTCAAACACCATATATTTT; cdr3_aa: CASRRGTTGQGASNTIYF
clone_size: -; j_call: TRBJ2-1; v_call: TRBV14; d_call: TRBD1; cdr3_nt: TGTGCCAGCAGCCCGTGGGACAGGGGGACGAGAGGTGAGCAGTTCTTC; cdr3_aa: CASSPWDRGTRGEQFF
clone_size: -; j_call: TRBJ1-2; v_call: TRBV27; d_call: -; cdr3_nt: TGTGCCAGCAGTTTACGGGGAGGAGGTAACTATGGCTACACCTTC; cdr3_aa: CASSLRGGGNYGYTF
clone_size: -; j_call: TRBJ2-1; v_call: TRBV3-1/TRBV3-2; d_call: -; cdr3_nt: TGTGCCAGCACCAGCACAGAGTACAATGAGCAGTTCTTC; cdr3_aa: CASTSTEYNEQFF
clone_size: few; j_call: TRBJ1-2; v_call: TRBV4-1; d_call: TRBD1; cdr3_nt: TGCGCCAGCAGCCAGCCCCGGGACAGGGGTGGTGGCTACACCTTC; cdr3_aa: CASSQPRDRGGGYTF
clone_size: -; j_call: TRBJ2-7; v_call: TRBV28; d_call: TRBD1; cdr3_nt: TGTGCCAGCAGCCCTCATCCGGGACAGCACTACGAGCAGTACTTC; cdr3_aa: CASSPHPGQHYEQYF
clone_size: -; j_call: TRBJ1-5; v_call: TRBV2; d_call: -; cdr3_nt: TGTGCCAGCAGTGAACAGGCAGGTCAGATGCCCCAGCATTTT; cdr3_aa: CASSEQAGQMPQHF
clone_size: -; j_call: TRBJ1-6; v_call: TRBV5-1; d_call: -; cdr3_nt: TGCGCCAGCAGCTTGGAATCAGGGCAAAATTCACCCCTCCACTTT; cdr3_aa: CASSLESGQNSPLHF
clone_size: -; j_call: TRBJ1-5; v_call: TRBV7-2; d_call: -; cdr3_nt: TGTGCCAGCAGTCTACGCACTCCAAGCAATCAGCCCCAGCATTTT; cdr3_aa: CASSLRTPSNQPQHF
clone_size: -; j_call: TRBJ1-6; v_call: TRBV6-5; d_call: TRBD1; cdr3_nt: TGTGCCAGCAGTTACTCCGGGACAGATAATTCACCCCTCCACTTT; cdr3_aa: CASSYSGTDNSPLHF
clone_size: -; j_call: TRBJ2-1; v_call: TRBV27; d_call: -; cdr3_nt: TGTGCCAGCTTTACCTTTCTGGAAAAGGGGCGTTACAATGAGCAGTTCTTC; cdr3_aa: CASFTFLEKGRYNEQFF
clone_size: -; j_call: TRBJ2-3; v_call: TRBV11-2; d_call: TRBD2; cdr3_nt: TGTGCCAGCAGCCTCGGACTAGCGGGGGTAGGGGATACGCAGTATTTT; cdr3_aa: CASSLGLAGVGDTQYF